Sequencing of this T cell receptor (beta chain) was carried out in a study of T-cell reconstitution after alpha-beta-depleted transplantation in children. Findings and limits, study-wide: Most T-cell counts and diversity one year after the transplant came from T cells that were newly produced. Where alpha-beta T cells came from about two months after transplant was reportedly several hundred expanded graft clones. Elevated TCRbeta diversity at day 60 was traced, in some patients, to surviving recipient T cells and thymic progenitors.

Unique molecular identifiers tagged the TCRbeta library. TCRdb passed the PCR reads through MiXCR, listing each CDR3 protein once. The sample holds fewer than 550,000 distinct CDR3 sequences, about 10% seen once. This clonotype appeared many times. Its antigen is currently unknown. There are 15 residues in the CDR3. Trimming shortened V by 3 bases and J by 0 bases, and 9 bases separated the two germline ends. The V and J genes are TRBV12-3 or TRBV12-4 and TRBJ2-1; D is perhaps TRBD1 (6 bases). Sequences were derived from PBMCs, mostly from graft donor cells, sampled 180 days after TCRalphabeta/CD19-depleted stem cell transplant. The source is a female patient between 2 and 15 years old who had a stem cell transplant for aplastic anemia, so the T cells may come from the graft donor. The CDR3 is CASSFRGNSYNEQFF. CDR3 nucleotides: TGTGCCAGCAGTTTCAGGGGAAACTCCTACAATGAGCAGTTCTTC.